This TCR beta chain was profiled in a study of beta chain features in type 1 diabetes. Background on the study: Sorted cells from all samples, numbering 107,917,701, were examined.

One heparinised draw of blood, averaging around 100 mL, came from each donor. Sorting based on CD45RO/CCR7/CD25/CD127/CD95/CD27 separated CD4+ naive, central memory, regulatory and stem cell-like memory cells. Reverse transcription of all isolated RNA meant that expressed TCRB transcripts were sequenced. Sequencing of naive, central memory and regulatory T cell samples gave an average of approximately 3.8 million reads. Method: immunoSEQ multiplex PCR; TCRdb's copy keeps in-frame clones and lacks some. Here the sample spans around 360,000 clones, roughly 12% being singletons. Germline CDR1 reads SGHTA; CDR2 reads FQGNSA. After removal of 1 base from V and 0 bases from J, the junction contained 9 bases not matched to a gene. The CDR3 is made up of 17 amino acids. This clone appeared a few times. The antigen is unknown. Study results and limitations: Type 1 diabetes patients had moderately but significantly shorter TCRB CDR3s in all four CD4+ subsets.

The material sequenced was naive CD4+ T cells from blood. The receptor's source is a woman under 30 with type 1 diabetes. J is TRBJ2-7 and V is TRBV7-2; TRBD2 matches 7 bases. Here the CDR3 DNA reads TGTGCCAGCAGCTTAGTCGGTACGACTAGCAGCTCCTACGAGCAGTACTTC. Protein product: CASSLVGTTSSSYEQYF.